This T cell receptor beta chain stems from a study of cytomegalovirus exposure and HLA in healthy donors. Study-level information: As released early, the data held some 85 million unique TCRs from HLA-typed donors.

13 Jbeta primers and 60 Vbeta primers were used for the PCR. Here immunoSEQ multiplex PCR was the method, and the copy in TCRdb shows in-frame clones only, minus some. The sample yields approximately 150,000 clones, nearly 80% seen once. The CDR3 is 14 residues long. In germline, CDR1 is LNHDA, CDR2 SQIVND (reference sequence). V lost 5 bases, J lost 4 bases, and 6 bases stayed unmatched. The rearrangement uses TRBV19 and TRBJ2-3; TRBD1 matches at 7 bases. This sequence was found in a male donor in good health and CMV-seronegative. Sample: PBMCs. The CDR3 region is CASSYRGSADTQYF. Here the CDR3 DNA reads TGTGCCAGTAGTTACAGGGGCTCCGCAGATACGCAGTATTTT.